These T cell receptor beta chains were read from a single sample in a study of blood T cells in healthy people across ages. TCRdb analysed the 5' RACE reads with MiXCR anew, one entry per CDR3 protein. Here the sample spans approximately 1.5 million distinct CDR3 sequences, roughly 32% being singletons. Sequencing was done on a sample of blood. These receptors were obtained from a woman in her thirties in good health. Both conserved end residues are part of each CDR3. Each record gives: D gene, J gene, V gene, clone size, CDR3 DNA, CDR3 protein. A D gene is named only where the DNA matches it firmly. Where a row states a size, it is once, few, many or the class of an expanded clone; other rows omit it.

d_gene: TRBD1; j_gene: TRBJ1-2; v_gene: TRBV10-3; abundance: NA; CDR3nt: TGTGCCATCAGGGACAGGGACTATGGCTACACCTTC; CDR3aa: CAIRDRDYGYTF
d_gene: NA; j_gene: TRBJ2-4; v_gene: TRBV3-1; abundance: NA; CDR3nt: TGTGCCAGCAGCCTAGCGATAGCCAAAAACATTCAGTACTTC; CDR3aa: CASSLAIAKNIQYF
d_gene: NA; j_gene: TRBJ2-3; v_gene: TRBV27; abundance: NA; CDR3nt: TGTGCCAGCAGTACGCTAGGGGGTGGTGCAGATACGCAGTATTTT; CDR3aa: CASSTLGGGADTQYF
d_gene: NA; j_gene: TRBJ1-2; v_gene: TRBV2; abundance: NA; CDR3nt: TGTGCCAGCAGTGGGTCAGGTCTGGGGGGCTACACCTTC; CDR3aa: CASSGSGLGGYTF
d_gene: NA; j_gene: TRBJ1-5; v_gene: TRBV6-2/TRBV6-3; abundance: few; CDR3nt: TGTGCCAGCAGTTACCTTCGGGGGATAAGCAATCAGCCCCAGCATTTT; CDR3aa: CASSYLRGISNQPQHF
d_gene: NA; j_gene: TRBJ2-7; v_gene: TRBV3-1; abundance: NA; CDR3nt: TGTGCCAGCAGCCAAGGGGGTGCTATCTCCTACGAGCAGTACTTC; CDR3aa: CASSQGGAISYEQYF
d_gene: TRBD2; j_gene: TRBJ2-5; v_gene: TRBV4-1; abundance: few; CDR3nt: TGCGCCAGCAGCCTCACAGCGGGAATCCGAGAGACCCAGTACTTC; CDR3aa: CASSLTAGIRETQYF
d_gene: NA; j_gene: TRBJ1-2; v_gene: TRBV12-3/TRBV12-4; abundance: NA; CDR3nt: TGTGCCAGCAGTTCCGAGCGAGCCCATGGCTACACCTTC; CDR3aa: CASSSERAHGYTF
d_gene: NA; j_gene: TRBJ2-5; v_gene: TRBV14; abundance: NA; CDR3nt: TGTGCCAGCAGCCGTTTATCCGGGTTTCAAGAGACCCAGTACTTC; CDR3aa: CASSRLSGFQETQYF
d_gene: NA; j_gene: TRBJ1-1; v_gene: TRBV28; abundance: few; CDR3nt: TGTGCCAGCAGTGGCAACAGGGCCGGGGGAACTTTCTTT; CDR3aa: CASSGNRAGGTFF
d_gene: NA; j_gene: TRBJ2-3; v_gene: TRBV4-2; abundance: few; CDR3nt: TGTGCCAGCAGCCAAGCCGCCCTCGGGGAGTATTTT; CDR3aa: CASSQAALGEYF
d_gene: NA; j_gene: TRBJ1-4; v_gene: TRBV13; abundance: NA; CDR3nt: TGTGCCAGCAGGCCCGCGGGGGGCGAAAAACTGTTTTTT; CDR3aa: CASRPAGGEKLFF
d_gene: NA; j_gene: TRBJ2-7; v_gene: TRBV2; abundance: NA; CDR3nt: TGTGCCAGCAGTGAGGGCCTCGAGCAGTACTTC; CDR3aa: CASSEGLEQYF